The 15 T cell receptor beta chains below all came from one sample that was sequenced in a study of T cell responses to AZD1222 COVID-19 vaccine. Clones were read by immunoSEQ multiplex PCR, and TCRdb kept only the in-frame ones, dropping some. This table holds around 100,000 clones, 90% to 95% found once. The material was peripheral blood, obtained on day 0 of AZD1222 vaccination. The receptors derive from an adult in good health.

V usage is TRBV6-5 and J usage is TRBJ2-5, with 14 bases that match TRBD2. Germline values: CDR1 MNHEY, CDR2 SVGAGI. The V and J ends lost 7 bases and 6 bases, in that order; junction bases with no gene match: 7. The CDR3 loop spans 15 amino acids. The CDR3 DNA follows: TGTGCCAGCACTACCGGGACTAGCGGGAGCAAGACCCAGTACTTC. It codes for CASTTGTSGSKTQYF.

The chain couples TRBV19 to TRBJ1-2, with no clear D. The CDR3 sequence is 12 residues long. Per the germline V gene, CDR1 is LNHDA and CDR2 is SQIVND (reference sequence). Trimming took off 5 bases at V and 7 bases at J, with 11 bases between the two ends. DNA for the CDR3: TGTGCCAGTAGTGGCGGAAGAGGTGGCTACACCTTC. It codes for CASSGGRGGYTF.

This clone showed up just a few times. The rearrangement links TRBV7-2 to TRBJ2-1, with TRBD1 matching over 7 bases. The CDR3 has 14 residues. The V gene's germline CDR1 is SGHTA and CDR2 FQGNSA. The J segment lost 10 bases and the V segment lost 2 bases, leaving 8 bases of the junction unmatched. CDR3 in DNA: TGTGCCAGCAGCTTACAAGCGGACAGGAAAGAGCAGTTCTTC. Protein: CASSLQADRKEQFF. Variable domain in full (rest from reference TRBV7-2 and TRBJ2-1): GAGVSQSPSNKVTEKGKDVELRCDPISGHTALYWYRQSLGQGLEFLIYFQGNSAPDKSGLPSDRFSAERTGGSVSTLTIQRTQQEDSAVYLCASSLQADRKEQFFGPGTRLTVL.

This clone appeared a single time. The gene calls are TRBV18 and TRBJ1-2; D ambiguous. CDR3 length: 15 residues. Germline V gene sequence: CDR1 KGHSH, CDR2 LQKENI. Deletions cut 0 bases from V and 2 bases from J, with 10 bases between. Here the CDR3 reads CASSPPEERNYGYTF. CDR3 bases: TGTGCCAGCTCACCACCGGAAGAACGCAACTATGGCTACACCTTC.

The gene calls are TRBV14 and TRBJ2-1; D remains unclear. V shed 4 bases and J shed 12 bases, with 16 bases lying between them. Germline CDR1 and CDR2: SGHDN and FVKESK. The CDR3 is 13 amino acids. DNA for the CDR3: TGTGCCAGCAGCCCGTGGGAAGGGCTTGGGCAGTTCTTC. Translating gives CASSPWEGLGQFF.

The chain joins TRBV18 to TRBJ2-7, with TRBD1 matching 8 bases. There are 16 residues in the CDR3. Per germline, CDR1 KGHSH and CDR2 LQKENI. V lost 3 bases and J lost 6; bases outside the gene matches: 13. In nucleotides, the CDR3 is TGTGCCAGCTCACCCCCGGGACAGGTTAATTTCGGCGAGCAGTACTTC. Amino acid sequence: CASSPPGQVNFGEQYF.

The V gene is TRBV5-1, the J gene TRBJ2-1, with D tentatively TRBD2 (5 bases). This CDR3 has 15 amino acids. Germline loops: CDR1 SGHRS, CDR2 YFSETQ. With 4 bases removed from V and 2 bases from J, the gap between germline ends came to 13 bases. The CDR3 loop reads CASSAPLGAYNEQFF. Written as DNA, the CDR3 is TGCGCCAGCAGCGCCCCACTAGGAGCCTACAATGAGCAGTTCTTC. Filled out from reference TRBV5-1 and TRBJ2-1, the complete variable domain reads KAGVTQTPRYLIKTRGQQVTLSCSPISGHRSVSWYQQTPGQGLQFLFEYFSETQRNKGNFPGRFSGRQFSNSRSEMNVSTLELGDSALYLCASSAPLGAYNEQFFGPGTRLTVL.

This clone was detected once. The gene calls are TRBV28 and TRBJ2-2, with 9 bases matching TRBD2. The CDR3 extends over 15 amino acids. CDR1 and CDR2 (germline): MDHEN, SYDVKM. Trimming cost V 11 bases and J 5 bases; bases outside gene matches: 12. CDR3 loop: CAGASAGGQTGELFF. The CDR3 nucleotides read TGTGCCGGGGCCTCAGCGGGAGGTCAGACCGGGGAGCTGTTTTTT.

J is TRBJ2-5 and V is TRBV24-1; D may correspond to TRBD1 or TRBD2 (6 bases each). V was cut by 1 base and J by 4 bases, with 12 bases left in between. The CDR3 is made up of 15 amino acids. The germline CDR1 and CDR2 sequences are KGHDR and SFDVKD. Written as DNA, the CDR3 is TGTGCCACCAGTGATTTTGGAGGGGGGAGAGAGACCCAGTACTTC. This translates into CATSDFGGGRETQYF.

The chain has TRBV13 and TRBJ2-3, with no clear D. CDR3 length: 12 residues. Per germline, CDR1 PRHDT and CDR2 FYEKMQ (reference sequence). V lost 2 bases to trimming and J lost 3 bases, with 3 bases between them. The CDR3, as DNA: TGTGCCAGCAGCTTATCTACAGATACGCAGTATTTT. Amino acids: CASSLSTDTQYF. Combining the CDR3 with reference TRBV13 and TRBJ2-3 gives the whole variable domain AAGVIQSPRHLIKEKRETATLKCYPIPRHDTVYWYQQGPGQDPQFLISFYEKMQSDKGSIPDRFSAQQFSDYHSELNMSSLELGDSALYFCASSLSTDTQYFGPGTRLTVL.

This chain joins TRBV11-3 and TRBJ2-7, with a possible D match to TRBD1 (5 bases). CDR3 length equals 14 residues. Per the germline V gene, CDR1 is SGHNT and CDR2 is YENEEA. Trimming removed 7 bases at V and 3 bases at J, with 16 bases between. The CDR3 DNA is TGTGCCAGCACTTCGGGTCAGGGATTCTACGAGCAGTACTTC. Amino acids: CASTSGQGFYEQYF.

The chain uses TRBV5-1 and TRBJ1-1; no definite D call. This CDR3 has 14 amino acids. Deletions cut 4 bases from V and 1 base from J, with 11 bases between. Per the germline V gene, CDR1 is SGHRS and CDR2 is YFSETQ. This CDR3 is CASSTIQKNTEAFF. In DNA form, the CDR3 reads TGCGCCAGCAGCACGATACAAAAGAACACTGAAGCTTTCTTT.

V is TRBV4-2 and J is TRBJ2-5; 9 bases line up with TRBD2. This CDR3 is built from 16 residues. The germline V gene has CDR1 LGHNA and CDR2 YNFKEQ. V lost 1 base, J lost 5 bases, and 8 bases stayed unmatched. The CDR3 DNA is TGTGCCAGCAGCCAAGTGTCTAGCGGGACGGGGGAGACCCAGTACTTC. The encoded protein is CASSQVSSGTGETQYF.

The genes are TRBV5-1 and TRBJ1-3; D is ambiguous. Trimming took off 3 bases at V and 1 base at J, with 11 bases between the two ends. The germline V gene has CDR1 SGHRS and CDR2 YFSETQ. This CDR3 is 15 amino acids long. The CDR3 loop reads CASSSAPVSGNTIYF. The CDR3 region has the DNA TGCGCCAGCAGCTCCGCACCGGTTTCTGGAAACACCATATATTTT.

The chain recombines TRBV3-1 (or the pseudogene TRBV3-2) with TRBJ2-3, with 10 positions matching TRBD2. The V gene's germline CDR1 is LGHDT and CDR2 YNNKEL (reference sequence). The CDR3 contains 16 residues. V lost 0 bases to trimming and J lost 4 bases; unmatched junction nucleotides: 4. CDR3 loop: CASSQDMGTSADTQYF. The CDR3 DNA follows: TGTGCCAGCAGCCAAGATATGGGGACTAGCGCAGATACGCAGTATTTT.